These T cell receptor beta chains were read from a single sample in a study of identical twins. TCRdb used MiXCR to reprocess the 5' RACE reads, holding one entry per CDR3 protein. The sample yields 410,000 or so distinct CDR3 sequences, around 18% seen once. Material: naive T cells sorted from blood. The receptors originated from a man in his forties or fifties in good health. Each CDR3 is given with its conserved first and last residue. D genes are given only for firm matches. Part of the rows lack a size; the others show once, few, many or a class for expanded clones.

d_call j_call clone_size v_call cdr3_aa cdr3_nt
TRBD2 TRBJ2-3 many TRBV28 CASSSTSGGAVDTQYF TGTGCCAGCAGTTCAACTAGCGGGGGGGCGGTGGATACGCAGTATTTT
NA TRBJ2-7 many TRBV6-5 CASSSLQGTLYEQYF TGTGCCAGCAGTTCCTTACAGGGAACCCTCTACGAGCAGTACTTC
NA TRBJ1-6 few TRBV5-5 CASSGTPNSPLHF TGTGCCAGCAGCGGGACACCTAATTCACCCCTCCACTTT
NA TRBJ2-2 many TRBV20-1 CSAPIFPGSVSGELFF TGCAGTGCGCCTATTTTCCCGGGGTCCGTATCGGGGGAGCTGTTTTTT
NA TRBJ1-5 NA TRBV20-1 CSAGGDLSWPQHF TGCAGTGCTGGTGGGGATTTGAGCTGGCCCCAGCATTTT
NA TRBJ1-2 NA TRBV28 CASSLFAEAEVYGYTF TGTGCCAGCAGTTTATTTGCAGAAGCTGAGGTCTATGGCTACACCTTC
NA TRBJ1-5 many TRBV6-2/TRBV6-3 CASSFASRGLSNQPQHF TGTGCCAGCAGTTTTGCCAGTAGGGGATTAAGCAATCAGCCCCAGCATTTT
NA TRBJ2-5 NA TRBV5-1 CASRPRGAWDRQETQYF TGCGCCAGCAGACCTCGGGGGGCCTGGGATCGGCAAGAGACCCAGTACTTC
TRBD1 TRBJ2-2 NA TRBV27 CASSFPRQGNTGELFF TGTGCCAGCAGTTTTCCCCGACAGGGGAACACCGGGGAGCTGTTTTTT
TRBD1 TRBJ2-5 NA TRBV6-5 CASSYGQAERTQYF TGTGCCAGCAGTTACGGACAGGCTGAAAGGACCCAGTACTTC
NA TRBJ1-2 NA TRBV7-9 CASSPEGIYGYTF TGTGCCAGCAGCCCTGAGGGGATCTATGGCTACACCTTC
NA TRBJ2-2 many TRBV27 CASSLRSGNTGELFF TGTGCCAGCAGTCTCAGGTCGGGGAACACCGGGGAGCTGTTTTTT
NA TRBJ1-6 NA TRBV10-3 CAISSIGRDFNSPLHF TGTGCCATCAGCTCAATCGGACGGGATTTTAATTCACCCCTCCACTTT
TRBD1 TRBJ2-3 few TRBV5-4 CASSLGMTAGTESTDTQYF TGTGCCAGCAGCTTGGGGATGACCGCCGGGACAGAAAGCACAGATACGCAGTATTTT
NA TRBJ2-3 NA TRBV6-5 CASSYVSPRYTDTQYF TGTGCCAGCAGTTACGTTAGTCCGAGGTATACGGATACGCAGTATTTT
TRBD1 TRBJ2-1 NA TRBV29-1 CSVERQGVYNEQFF TGCAGCGTTGAACGGCAGGGGGTTTACAATGAGCAGTTCTTC
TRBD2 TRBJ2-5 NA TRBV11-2 CASSHRPVGLAGGRETQYF TGTGCCAGCAGCCACCGCCCCGTAGGACTAGCGGGGGGTAGAGAGACCCAGTACTTC
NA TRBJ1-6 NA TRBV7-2 CASSLNVASSYNSPLHF TGTGCCAGCAGCTTAAATGTGGCATCCTCCTATAATTCACCCCTCCACTTT
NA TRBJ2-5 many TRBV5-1 CASSSTETQYF TGCGCCAGCAGCTCGACGGAGACCCAGTACTTC
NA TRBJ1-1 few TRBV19 CASSGNRDTAAAFF TGTGCCAGTAGCGGAAACCGGGACACCGCGGCAGCTTTCTTT
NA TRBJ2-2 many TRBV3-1 CANHQGRTGELFF TGTGCCAACCACCAAGGACGGACCGGGGAGCTGTTTTTT
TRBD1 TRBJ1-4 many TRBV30 CAWSPDAAGTGREKLFF TGTGCCTGGAGTCCCGACGCCGCCGGGACAGGGAGAGAAAAACTGTTTTTT
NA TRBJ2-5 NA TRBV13 CASSPLAQETQYF TGTGCCAGCAGCCCACTAGCCCAAGAGACCCAGTACTTC
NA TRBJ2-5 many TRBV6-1 CASSPLRAMRETQYF TGTGCCAGCAGCCCTCTCAGGGCGATGCGGGAGACCCAGTACTTC
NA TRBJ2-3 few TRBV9 CASSRRPDVTDTQYF TGTGCCAGCAGCAGGCGTCCGGACGTCACAGATACGCAGTATTTT
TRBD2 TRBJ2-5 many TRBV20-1 CSARGLAETQYF TGCAGTGCTAGAGGACTAGCCGAGACCCAGTACTTC
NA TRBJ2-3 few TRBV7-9 CATEIRDKSTDTQYF TGTGCCACCGAGATCCGGGACAAGAGCACAGATACGCAGTATTTT
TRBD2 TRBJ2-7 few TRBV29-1 CSVARGAYEQYF TGCAGCGTTGCCCGGGGGGCCTACGAGCAGTACTTC
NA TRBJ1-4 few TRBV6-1 CASSWGPDRPNEKLFF TGTGCCAGCAGCTGGGGTCCGGACCGTCCGAATGAAAAACTGTTTTTT
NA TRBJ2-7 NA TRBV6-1 CASSTRRGRYEQYF TGTGCCAGCAGTACGAGGAGGGGGCGGTACGAGCAGTACTTC
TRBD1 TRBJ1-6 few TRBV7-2 CASSLETGLVNSPLHF TGTGCCAGCAGCTTAGAGACAGGGCTAGTTAATTCACCCCTCCACTTT
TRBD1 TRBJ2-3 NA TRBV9 CASSVQGASTDTQYF TGTGCCAGCAGCGTACAGGGGGCCAGCACAGATACGCAGTATTTT
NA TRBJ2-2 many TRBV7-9 CASNTGGYTGELFF TGTGCCAGCAACACCGGGGGATACACCGGGGAGCTGTTTTTT
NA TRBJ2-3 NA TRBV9 CASSVGGTEGDTQYF TGTGCCAGCAGCGTCGGTGGAACGGAGGGGGATACGCAGTATTTT
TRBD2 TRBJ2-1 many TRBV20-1 CSVSTSGSNEQFF TGCAGTGTCTCGACTAGCGGGAGTAATGAGCAGTTCTTC
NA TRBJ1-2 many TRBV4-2 CASRPQGGLNYGYTF TGTGCCAGCAGACCCCAGGGCGGGCTCAACTATGGCTACACCTTC
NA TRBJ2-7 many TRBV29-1 CSVEDLATLGYEQYF TGCAGCGTTGAAGATTTGGCCACGCTGGGGTACGAGCAGTACTTC
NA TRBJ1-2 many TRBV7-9 CASSLGDYGYTF TGTGCCAGCAGCTTAGGGGACTATGGCTACACCTTC
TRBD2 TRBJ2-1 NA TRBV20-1 CSASGGLAGGHEQFF TGCAGTGCTAGTGGAGGACTAGCGGGAGGCCATGAGCAGTTCTTC
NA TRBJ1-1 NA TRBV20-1 CSASPTGGTEAFF TGCAGTGCTAGTCCCACAGGAGGGACTGAAGCTTTCTTT
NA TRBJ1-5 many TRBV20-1 CSARDNRGEQPQHF TGCAGTGCTAGAGACAATCGGGGCGAACAGCCCCAGCATTTT
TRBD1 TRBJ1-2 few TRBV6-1 CASSESGTGTTNYGYTF TGTGCCAGCAGTGAATCCGGGACAGGGACCACTAACTATGGCTACACCTTC
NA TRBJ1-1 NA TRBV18 CASSPPNAGTLNTEAFF TGTGCCAGCTCACCACCGAATGCCGGGACATTGAACACTGAAGCTTTCTTT
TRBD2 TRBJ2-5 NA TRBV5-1 CASSFLRGIQETQYF TGCGCCAGCAGCTTTCTGCGGGGGATACAAGAGACCCAGTACTTC
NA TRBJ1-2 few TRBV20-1 CSAQTGQRYTF TGCAGTGCCCAAACGGGGCAGCGCTACACCTTC
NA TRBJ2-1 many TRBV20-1 CSASGAGRAGAPLSYNEQFF TGCAGTGCTAGCGGCGCGGGGAGGGCGGGGGCGCCTTTATCCTACAATGAGCAGTTCTTC
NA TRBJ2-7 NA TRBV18 CASSPTSRDHEQYF TGTGCCAGCTCACCAACTTCAAGGGACCACGAGCAGTACTTC